This entry describes one T cell receptor beta chain. Assay used: immunoSEQ multiplex PCR; TCRdb lists only in-frame clones, some missing. The sample lists over 15,000 clones, 79% occurring once. The data were obtained in a study of OX40 agonist ivuxolimab in advanced cancers. Turning to the study itself: Patients with hepatocellular carcinoma, melanoma, renal cell or head and neck cancer made up the dose-escalation patients. Three individuals attained partial responses, comprising one hepatocellular carcinoma case and two cutaneous melanoma cases.

Samples were taken at baseline and on day 1 of cycles 4 and 7. Trimming pared 0 bases from V and 3 bases from J, leaving 9 bases between. The V gene's germline CDR1 is MNHEY and CDR2 SMNVEV (reference sequence). The CDR3 sequence is 14 residues long. This TCR was recovered from an adult with an advanced solid tumor such as melanoma, head and neck, liver or kidney cancer. The sequenced sample was CD4+ or CD8+ T cells sorted from blood, obtained in a trial of the OX40 agonist ivuxolimab. J is TRBJ2-7 and V is TRBV27; D is ambiguous. The CDR3 region is CASSLSNFGYEQYF. Written as DNA, the CDR3 is TGTGCCAGCAGTTTATCGAATTTTGGCTACGAGCAGTACTTC.